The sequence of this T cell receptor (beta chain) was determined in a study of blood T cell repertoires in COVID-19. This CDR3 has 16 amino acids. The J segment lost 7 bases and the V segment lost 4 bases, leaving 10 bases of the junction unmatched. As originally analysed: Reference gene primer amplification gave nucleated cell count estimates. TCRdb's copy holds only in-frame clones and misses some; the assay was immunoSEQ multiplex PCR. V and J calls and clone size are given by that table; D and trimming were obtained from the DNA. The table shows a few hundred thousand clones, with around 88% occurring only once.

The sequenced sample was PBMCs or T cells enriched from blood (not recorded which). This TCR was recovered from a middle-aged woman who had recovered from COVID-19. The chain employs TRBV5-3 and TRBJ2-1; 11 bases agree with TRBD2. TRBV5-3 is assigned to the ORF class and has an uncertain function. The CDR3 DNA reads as TGTGCCAGAAGCACATATCCGGGACTAGCGGTGAATGAGCAGTTCTTC. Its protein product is CARSTYPGLAVNEQFF.